This T cell receptor beta chain was identified in a study of graft-versus-host responses after intestinal transplantation. Study information: Transplants were multivisceral, liver-intestinal, or isolated intestinal. Study results and limitations: Among circulating GvH clones, peak levels were associated with early post-transplant declines in HvG clones.

Regarding this clone: What it recognizes is unknown.

TCRdb's table, derived via immunoSEQ multiplex PCR, lists solely in-frame clones and lacks some. The table lists roughly 97,000 clones, roughly 87% of them singletons. Trimming cost V 5 bases and J 2 bases; bases outside gene matches: 9. Germline-derived CDR1 and CDR2 are SNHLY and FYNNEI. The CDR3 runs 15 residues. Specimen: unstimulated CD4+ T cells sorted from spleen or lymph node cells, collected before intestinal transplant. The genes are TRBV2 and TRBJ2-7, with TRBD1 identical over 7 bases. The TCR comes from a human donor who received an intestinal transplant. In nucleotides, the CDR3 is TGTGCCAGCAGTCCCGACAGGGTCCTAACCTACGAGCAGTACTTC. This sequence encodes CASSPDRVLTYEQYF.